The clone carrying this T cell receptor (beta chain) was counted many times. The antigen remains unidentified. TCRdb passed the reads through MiXCR, listing each CDR3 protein once. The sample holds about 740,000 distinct CDR3 sequences, 33% seen once. These data belong to a study of T cell repertoires in cytomegalovirus infection. Overall study: CMV epitopes used comprised recently identified HLA-C-restricted ones and well-studied HLA-B-restricted ones. Indicated by public TCR beta signatures were CMV infection and matching HLA type. Study-level results: CMV-specific TCR beta clonotypes restricted by HLA-C dominated the ex vivo response. Identification of carriers of CMV plus the relevant HLA was performed using cumulative public TCR beta family frequency.

In germline, CDR1 is SGHTA, CDR2 FQGNSA. V was pared by 11 bases and J by 0 bases, with 17 bases between. CDR3 length equals 16 residues. This clonotype originated in a human donor in good health (CMV status not recorded). Some clones in this sample may be carry-over from other donors' samples. This chain links TRBV7-2 with TRBJ1-6; a weak D match, TRBD1 (5 bases). The sample consisted of cultured PBMCs, taken from culture after CMV antigen stimulation. The CDR3 DNA reads TGTGCCGGCCGAGGGGAATACAGCTCCTATAATTCACCCCTCCACTTT. This translates into CAGRGEYSSYNSPLHF.